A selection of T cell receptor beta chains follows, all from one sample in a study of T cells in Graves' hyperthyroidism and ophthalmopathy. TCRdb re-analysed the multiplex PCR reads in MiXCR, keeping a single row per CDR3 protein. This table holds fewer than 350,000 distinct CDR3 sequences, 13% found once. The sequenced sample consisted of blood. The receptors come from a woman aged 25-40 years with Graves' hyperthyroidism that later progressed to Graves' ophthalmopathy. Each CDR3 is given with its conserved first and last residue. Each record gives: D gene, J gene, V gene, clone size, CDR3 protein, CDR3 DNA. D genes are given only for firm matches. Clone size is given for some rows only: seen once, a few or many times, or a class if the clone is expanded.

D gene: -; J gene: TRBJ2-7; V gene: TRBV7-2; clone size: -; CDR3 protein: CASSTFMIGHEQYF; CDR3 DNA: TGTGCCAGCAGTACCTTCATGATAGGTCACGAGCAGTACTTC
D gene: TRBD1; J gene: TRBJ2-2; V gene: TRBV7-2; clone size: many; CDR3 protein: CASRTGTNTGELFF; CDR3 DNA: TGTGCCAGCCGGACAGGGACAAACACCGGGGAGCTGTTTTTT
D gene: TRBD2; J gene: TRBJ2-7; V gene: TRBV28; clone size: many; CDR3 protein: CASSSAGGPYEQYF; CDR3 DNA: TGTGCCAGCAGTTCAGCGGGAGGGCCCTACGAGCAGTACTTC
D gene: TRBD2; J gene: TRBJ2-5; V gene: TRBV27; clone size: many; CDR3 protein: CASSSGLAGVPETQYF; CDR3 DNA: TGTGCCAGCAGTTCCGGACTAGCGGGAGTTCCAGAGACCCAGTACTTC
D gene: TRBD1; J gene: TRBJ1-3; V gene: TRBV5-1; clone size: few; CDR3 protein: CASSLGGVLDRVTAGNTIYF; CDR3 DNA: TGCGCCAGCAGCTTGGGTGGGGTTTTAGACAGGGTAACCGCAGGAAACACCATATATTTT
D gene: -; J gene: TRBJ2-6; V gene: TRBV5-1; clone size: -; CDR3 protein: CASKREVGAGANVLTF; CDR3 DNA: TGCGCCAGCAAAAGGGAAGTCGGCGCTGGGGCCAACGTCCTGACTTTC
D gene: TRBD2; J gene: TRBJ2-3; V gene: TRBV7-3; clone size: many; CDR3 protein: CASSLIGVTSGSPLMTQYF; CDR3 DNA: TGTGCCAGCAGCTTAATTGGGGTGACTAGCGGGAGCCCCCTGATGACGCAGTATTTT
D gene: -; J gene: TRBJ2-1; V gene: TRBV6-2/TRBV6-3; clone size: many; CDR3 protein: CASRTPQRANEQFF; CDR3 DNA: TGTGCCAGCAGAACCCCCCAGCGAGCCAATGAGCAGTTCTTC
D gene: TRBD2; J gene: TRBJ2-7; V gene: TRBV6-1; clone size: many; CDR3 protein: CASRAGTSGTYEQYF; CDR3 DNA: TGTGCCAGCAGAGCCGGGACTAGCGGGACCTACGAGCAGTACTTC
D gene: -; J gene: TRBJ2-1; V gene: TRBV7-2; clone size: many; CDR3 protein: CASSLTPSRPREQFF; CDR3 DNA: TGTGCCAGCAGCTTAACCCCTAGCCGCCCCAGGGAGCAGTTCTTC
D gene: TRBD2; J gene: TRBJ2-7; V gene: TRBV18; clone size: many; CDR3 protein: CASSPGTSGLYEQYF; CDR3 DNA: TGTGCCAGCTCACCGGGGACTAGCGGGCTTTACGAGCAGTACTTC
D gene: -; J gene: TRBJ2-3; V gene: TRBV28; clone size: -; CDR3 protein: CASVSGAGDTQYF; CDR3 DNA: TGTGCCAGCGTCTCCGGCGCGGGAGATACGCAGTATTTT
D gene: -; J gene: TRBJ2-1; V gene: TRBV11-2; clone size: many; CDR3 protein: CASSLDNPGLASNEQFF; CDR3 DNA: TGTGCCAGCAGCTTAGATAACCCCGGTCTAGCGTCTAATGAGCAGTTCTTC
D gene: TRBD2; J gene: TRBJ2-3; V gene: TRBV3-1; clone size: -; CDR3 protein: CASSQFFGTSTNPADTQYF; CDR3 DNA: TGTGCCAGCAGCCAATTTTTCGGGACTAGCACAAATCCCGCCGATACGCAGTATTTT
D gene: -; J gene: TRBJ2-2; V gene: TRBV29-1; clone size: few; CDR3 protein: CSVSLAYGAGELFF; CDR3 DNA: TGCAGCGTTTCATTAGCTTATGGGGCCGGGGAGCTGTTTTTT
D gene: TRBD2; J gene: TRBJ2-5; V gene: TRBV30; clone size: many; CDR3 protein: CAWTEAGVETQYF; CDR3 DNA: TGTGCCTGGACCGAAGCGGGAGTGGAGACCCAGTACTTC
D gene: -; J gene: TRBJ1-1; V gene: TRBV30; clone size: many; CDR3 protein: CAWRTLNTEAFF; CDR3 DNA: TGTGCCTGGAGAACACTGAACACTGAAGCTTTCTTT
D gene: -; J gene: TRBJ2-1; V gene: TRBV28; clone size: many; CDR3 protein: CASSFRRRVSYNEQFF; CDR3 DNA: TGTGCCAGCAGTTTCCGACGGAGAGTCTCCTACAATGAGCAGTTCTTC